The entry that follows covers one TCR beta chain sequence. Its matching antigen is unknown. These data originate in a study of memory CD4+ T cells and cytomegalovirus serostatus. Study-wide results and limits: About 40% of the roughly 160 known CMV-associated TCRbeta sequences appeared in CD4+ memory.

Single viable CD3+CD4+CD8-CD45RO+ cells were sorted as the memory CD4+ T cells. Trimming removed 3 bases from V and 0 bases from J; junction bases left unmatched: 1. Per the germline V gene, CDR1 is SGHTA and CDR2 is FQGNSA. This CDR3 region has 14 residues. The protocol was immunoSEQ multiplex PCR, while the TCRdb copy is restricted to in-frame clones and leaves out a portion. This sample has roughly 50,000 clones, with around 78% found just once. Sample: memory CD4+ T cells from blood. The chain uses TRBV7-2 and TRBJ1-1; TRBD1 aligns across 7 bases. This sequence was found in an adult in good health and CMV-seronegative. The CDR3 coding sequence is TGTGCCAGCAGCTTGACAGGGTTGAACACTGAAGCTTTCTTT. It codes for CASSLTGLNTEAFF.